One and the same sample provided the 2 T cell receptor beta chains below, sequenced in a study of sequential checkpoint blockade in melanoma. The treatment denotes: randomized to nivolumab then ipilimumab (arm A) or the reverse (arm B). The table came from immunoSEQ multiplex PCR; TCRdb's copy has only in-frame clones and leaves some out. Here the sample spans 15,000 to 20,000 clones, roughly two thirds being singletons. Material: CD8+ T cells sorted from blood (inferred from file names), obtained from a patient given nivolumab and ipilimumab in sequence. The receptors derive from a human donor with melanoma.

This chain's CDR3 is CASSSRLAGRSTLDTQYF. DNA for the CDR3: TGCGCCAGCAGCAGTAGACTAGCGGGGCGTTCTACTTTAGATACGCAGTATTTT. The rearrangement joins TRBV5-1 to TRBJ2-3; 11 bases are shared with TRBD2. Germline V gene lookup returns CDR1 SGHRS and CDR2 YFSETQ. V was pared by 4 bases and J by 5 bases, with 15 bases of the junction left unmatched. The CDR3 sequence is 18 residues long.

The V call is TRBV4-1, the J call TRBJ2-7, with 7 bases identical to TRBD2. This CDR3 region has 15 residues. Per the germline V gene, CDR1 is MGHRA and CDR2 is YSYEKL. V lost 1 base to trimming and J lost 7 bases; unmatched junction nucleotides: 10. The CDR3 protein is CASSQVRGSRWEQYF. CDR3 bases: TGCGCCAGCAGCCAAGTTCGCGGGAGCAGGTGGGAGCAGTACTTC.